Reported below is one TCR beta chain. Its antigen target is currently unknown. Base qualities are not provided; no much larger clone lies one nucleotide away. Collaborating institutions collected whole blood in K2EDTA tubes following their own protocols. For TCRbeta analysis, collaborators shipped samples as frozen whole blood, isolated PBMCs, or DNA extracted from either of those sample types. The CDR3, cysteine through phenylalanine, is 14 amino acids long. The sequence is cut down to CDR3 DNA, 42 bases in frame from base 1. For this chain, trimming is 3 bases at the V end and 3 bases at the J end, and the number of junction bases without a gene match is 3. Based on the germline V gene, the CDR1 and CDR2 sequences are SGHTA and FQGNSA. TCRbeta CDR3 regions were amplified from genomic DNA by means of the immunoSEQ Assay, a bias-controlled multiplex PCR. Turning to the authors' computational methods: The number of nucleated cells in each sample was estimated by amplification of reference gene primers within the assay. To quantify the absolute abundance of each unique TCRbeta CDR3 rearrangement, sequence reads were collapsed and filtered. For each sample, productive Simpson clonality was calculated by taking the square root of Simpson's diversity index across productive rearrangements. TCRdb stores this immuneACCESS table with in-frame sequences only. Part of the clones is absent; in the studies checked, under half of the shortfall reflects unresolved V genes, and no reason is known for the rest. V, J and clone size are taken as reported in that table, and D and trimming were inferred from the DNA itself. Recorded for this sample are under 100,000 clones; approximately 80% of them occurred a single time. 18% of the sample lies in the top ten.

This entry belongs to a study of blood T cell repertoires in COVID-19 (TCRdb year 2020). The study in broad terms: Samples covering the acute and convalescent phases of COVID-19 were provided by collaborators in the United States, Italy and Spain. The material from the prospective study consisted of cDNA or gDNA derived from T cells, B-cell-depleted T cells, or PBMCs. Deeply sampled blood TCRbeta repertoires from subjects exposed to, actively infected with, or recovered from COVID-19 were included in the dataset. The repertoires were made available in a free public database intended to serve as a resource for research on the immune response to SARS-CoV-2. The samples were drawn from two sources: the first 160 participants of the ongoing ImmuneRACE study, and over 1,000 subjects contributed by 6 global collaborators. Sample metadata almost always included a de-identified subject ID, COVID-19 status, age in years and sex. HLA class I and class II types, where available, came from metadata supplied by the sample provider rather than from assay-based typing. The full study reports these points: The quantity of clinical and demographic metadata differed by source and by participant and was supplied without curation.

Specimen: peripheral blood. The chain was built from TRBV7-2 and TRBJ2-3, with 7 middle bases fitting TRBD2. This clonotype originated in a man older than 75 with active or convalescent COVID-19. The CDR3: CASSFSGNTDTQYF. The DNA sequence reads TGTGCCAGCAGCTTCAGCGGGAATACAGATACGCAGTATTTT.